The sequence of this TCR beta chain was determined in a study of OX40 agonist ivuxolimab in advanced cancers. Study-wide context: Males comprised about 84% of the group, whose mean age was around 62 years (range roughly 20 to 85).

Clones were sequenced by immunoSEQ multiplex PCR, and TCRdb holds only the in-frame ones, with some missing. The table includes 75,000 to 100,000 clones, approximately 86% detected once. Overall study findings and caveats: Low levels of normalized T-cell clonal expansion also appeared in some nonresponders.

About this clone: The antigen is not known.

Collection of blood occurred at baseline, at cycle 4 day 1, and at cycle 7 day 1. The source material was CD4+ or CD8+ T cells sorted from blood, sampled in a trial of the OX40 agonist ivuxolimab. This clonotype originated in an adult with an advanced solid tumor such as melanoma, head and neck, liver or kidney cancer.

CDR3 protein: CSGEIGGDTEAFF. CDR3 nucleotide sequence: TGCAGCGGGGAGATCGGGGGGGACACTGAAGCTTTCTTT. The genes are TRBV29-1 and TRBJ1-1; perhaps TRBD1 as D (5 bases). V was trimmed by 7 bases and J by 3 bases, leaving 15 bases between them. From germline, CDR1 is SQVTM and CDR2 ANQGSEA. This CDR3 spans 13 amino acids.